One and the same sample provided the 14 T cell receptor beta chains below, sequenced in a study of blood T cell repertoires in COVID-19. Generated by immunoSEQ multiplex PCR, the TCRdb table keeps only in-frame clones and is missing some. The sample holds about 200,000 clones, approximately 80% seen once. Sequencing was done on a sample of peripheral blood. These TCRs come from a human donor with acute or convalescent COVID-19. The donor label of this sample is uncertain.

On this clone itself: The sample has other DNA sequences that encode this CDR3 too. This rearrangement joins TRBV12-3 or TRBV12-4 to TRBJ2-3; D call uncertain. CDR3 length: 12 amino acids. Deletions cut 4 bases from V and 2 bases from J, with 4 bases between. In DNA form, the CDR3 reads TGTGCCAGCAGTTCATTCACAGATACGCAGTATTTT. This sequence encodes CASSSFTDTQYF.

A note on this clone: This specimen includes other DNA sequences encoding the same CDR3. The chain is built from TRBV5-1 and TRBJ1-6; 8 bases line up with TRBD1. This CDR3 is 14 amino acids long. The J segment lost 7 bases and the V segment lost 3 bases, leaving 3 bases of the junction unmatched. The germline V gene has CDR1 SGHRS and CDR2 YFSETQ. Here the CDR3 DNA reads TGCGCCAGCAGCTCAGGACAGGGCAATTCACCCCTCCACTTT. Translation: CASSSGQGNSPLHF.

This clone was recorded a few times. V usage is TRBV24-1 and J usage is TRBJ2-1; the match to TRBD1 covers 7 bases. The germline V gene has CDR1 KGHDR and CDR2 SFDVKD. Trimming took 7 bases from V and 3 from J; bases not matched to a gene: 5. The CDR3 has 14 amino acids. CDR3 amino acids: CATSFRDSYNEQFF. The CDR3 bases are TGTGCCACCAGCTTCCGGGACAGCTACAATGAGCAGTTCTTC.

V is TRBV30 and J is TRBJ2-1; no definite D call. The germline CDR1 and CDR2 sequences are GTSNPN and SVGIG (reference sequence). V lost 2 bases and J lost 5, with 13 bases in between. The CDR3 runs to 14 residues. The CDR3 DNA sequence: TGTGCCTGGAGTAAGGAGCCAACTAACAATGAGCAGTTCTTC. Protein sequence: CAWSKEPTNNEQFF.

J is TRBJ2-1 and V is TRBV7-6; D unclear. The germline V gene encodes CDR1 SGHVS and CDR2 FNYEAQ. The length of the CDR3 is 15 residues. V was shortened by 5 bases and J by 4 bases, with 15 bases between the two germline ends. In nucleotides, the CDR3 is TGTGCCAGCAGCACGGTCGATTCCGGGTACAATGAGCAGTTCTTC. This gives the protein CASSTVDSGYNEQFF. Using reference TRBV7-6 and TRBJ2-1 for the parts outside the CDR3, the full variable domain is GAGVSQSPRYKVTKRGQDVALRCDPISGHVSLYWYRQALGQGPEFLTYFNYEAQQDKSGLPNDRFSAERPEGSISTLTIQRTEQRDSAMYRCASSTVDSGYNEQFFGPGTRLTVL.

A word on this clone: Different DNA sequences within this sample yield the same CDR3. The chain has TRBV12-3 or TRBV12-4 and TRBJ1-2; the match to TRBD1 covers 9 bases. The CDR3 consists of 13 residues. J lost 3 bases, V lost 5 bases, and 1 base had no gene match. This CDR3 reads CASSRTGDYGYTF. DNA for the CDR3: TGTGCCAGCAGTCGGACAGGGGACTATGGCTACACCTTC.

This chain's CDR3 is CASRSSPREVETQYF. In DNA, the CDR3 is TGCGCCAGCAGGTCCTCCCCGCGGGAGGTTGAGACCCAGTACTTC. The V and J genes are TRBV4-1 and TRBJ2-5; TRBD2 aligns across 8 bases. CDR3 size: 15 residues. V was pared by 6 bases and J by 5 bases, with 11 bases of the junction left unmatched. Germline V gives CDR1 MGHRA, CDR2 YSYEKL.

This clone was recorded once. The chain joins TRBV7-2 to TRBJ2-7, with 14 nucleotides matching TRBD2. Trimming at V came to 5 bases and at J to 4 bases, leaving 4 bases not matched to a gene. The CDR3 extends over 15 amino acids. The germline V gene encodes CDR1 SGHTA and CDR2 FQGNSA. CDR3 coding DNA: TGTGCCAGCAGCCAAGGGACTAGCGGGAGTTACGAGCAGTACTTC. Its protein is CASSQGTSGSYEQYF.

The V and J genes are TRBV6-5 and TRBJ2-3; weak D call: TRBD1 (6 bases). The germline V gene encodes CDR1 MNHEY and CDR2 SVGAGI. This CDR3 region has 16 residues. V shed 0 bases and J shed 2 bases, with 12 bases lying between them. The CDR3 DNA follows: TGTGCCAGCAGTTACTCGGGGGTGGGGGCCACAGATACGCAGTATTTT. Its protein product is CASSYSGVGATDTQYF.

This chain joins TRBV3-1 (or the pseudogene TRBV3-2) and TRBJ2-1; D perhaps matches TRBD1 (5 bases). The germline V and J ends were trimmed by 3 bases and 6 bases, with 12 bases remaining between them. From germline, CDR1 is LGHDT and CDR2 YNNKEL (reference sequence). The CDR3 length is 14 residues. CDR3 sequence: CASSQGPPGNEQFF. In nucleotides, the CDR3 is TGTGCCAGCAGCCAGGGGCCCCCGGGCAATGAGCAGTTCTTC.

This clone was recorded only once. This chain joins TRBV28 and TRBJ1-1, with 9 nucleotides matching TRBD1. Trimming at V came to 3 bases and at J to 0 bases, leaving 2 bases not matched to a gene. Germline values: CDR1 MDHEN, CDR2 SYDVKM. This CDR3 is 15 amino acids long. The CDR3 loop reads CASSFGTGLNTEAFF. The CDR3 DNA follows: TGTGCCAGCAGTTTTGGGACAGGGTTGAACACTGAAGCTTTCTTT.

The chain carries TRBV5-4 and TRBJ2-5; 9 bases fit TRBD2. The CDR3 sequence is 14 residues long. V lost 4 bases, J lost 4 bases, and 5 bases stayed unmatched. The V gene's germline CDR1 is SGHNT and CDR2 YYREEE (reference sequence). The chain's CDR3 is CASSHKTSGETQYF. The CDR3 nucleotides read TGTGCCAGCAGCCATAAGACTAGCGGAGAGACCCAGTACTTC. Complete variable domain (other parts from reference TRBV5-4 and TRBJ2-5): ETGVTQSPTHLIKTRGQQVTLRCSSQSGHNTVSWYQQALGQGPQFIFQYYREEENGRGNFPPRFSGLQFPNYSSELNVNALELDDSALYLCASSHKTSGETQYFGPGTRLLVL.

This sequence joins TRBV15 and TRBJ2-7; D might be TRBD2 (6 bases). Germline V gene data show CDR1 as LNHNV and CDR2 as YYDKDF (reference sequence). This CDR3 spans 15 amino acids. V was shortened by 0 bases and J by 5 bases, with 14 bases between the two germline ends. In DNA, the CDR3 is TGTGCCACCAGCAGAGATCCCGGGGGTAGGGACGAGCAGTACTTC. This gives the protein CATSRDPGGRDEQYF. The full variable domain, rest sourced from reference TRBV15 and TRBJ2-7, is DAMVIQNPRYQVTQFGKPVTLSCSQTLNHNVMYWYQQKSSQAPKLLFHYYDKDFNNEADTPDNFQSRRPNTSFCFLDIRSPGLGDTAMYLCATSRDPGGRDEQYFGPGTRLTVT.

V usage is TRBV9 and J usage is TRBJ2-5; TRBD2 matches 13 bases. CDR3 size: 15 residues. Germline V CDR1 and CDR2: SGDLS, YYNGEE. V lost 4 bases and J lost 4; bases outside the gene matches: 4. The CDR3 protein is CASSRRLAGGETQYF. For the CDR3, the DNA is TGTGCCAGCAGCCGCCGACTAGCGGGAGGAGAGACCCAGTACTTC.